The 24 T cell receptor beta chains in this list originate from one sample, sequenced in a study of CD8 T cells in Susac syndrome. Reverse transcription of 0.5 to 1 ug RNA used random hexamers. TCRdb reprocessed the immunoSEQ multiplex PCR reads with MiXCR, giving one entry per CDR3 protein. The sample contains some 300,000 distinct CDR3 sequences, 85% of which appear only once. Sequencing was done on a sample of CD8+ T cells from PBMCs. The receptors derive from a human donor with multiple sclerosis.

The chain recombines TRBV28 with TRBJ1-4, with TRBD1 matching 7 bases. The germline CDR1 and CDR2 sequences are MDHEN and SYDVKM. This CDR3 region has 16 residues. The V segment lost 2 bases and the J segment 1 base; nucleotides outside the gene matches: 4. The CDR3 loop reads CASSLPHRGTNEKLFF. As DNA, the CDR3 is TGTGCCAGCAGTTTACCGCACAGGGGAACTAATGAAAAACTGTTTTTT. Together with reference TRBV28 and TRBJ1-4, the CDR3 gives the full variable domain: DVKVTQSSRYLVKRTGEKVFLECVQDMDHENMFWYRQDPGLGLRLIYFSYDVKMKEKGDIPEGYSVSREKKERFSLILESASTNQTSMYLCASSLPHRGTNEKLFFGSGTQLSVL.

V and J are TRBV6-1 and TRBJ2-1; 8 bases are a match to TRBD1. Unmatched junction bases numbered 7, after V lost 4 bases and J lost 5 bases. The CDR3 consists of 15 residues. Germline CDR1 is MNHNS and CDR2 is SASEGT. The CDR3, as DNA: TGTGCCAGCAGTGCGACGACAGGGGCGGACAATGAGCAGTTCTTC. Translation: CASSATTGADNEQFF.

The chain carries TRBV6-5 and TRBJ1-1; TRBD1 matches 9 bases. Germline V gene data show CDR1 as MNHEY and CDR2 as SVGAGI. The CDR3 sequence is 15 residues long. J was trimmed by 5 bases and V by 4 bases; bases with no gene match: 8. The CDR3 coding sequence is TGTGCCAGCAGTTTAGCCGGGACAGGGTCGACTGAAGCTTTCTTT. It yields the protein CASSLAGTGSTEAFF.

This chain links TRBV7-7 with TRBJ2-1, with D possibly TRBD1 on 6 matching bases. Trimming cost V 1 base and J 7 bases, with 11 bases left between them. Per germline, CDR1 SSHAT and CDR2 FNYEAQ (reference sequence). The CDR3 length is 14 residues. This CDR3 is CASSLGQGSNEQFF. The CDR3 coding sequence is TGTGCCAGCAGCTTAGGGCAGGGGTCGAATGAGCAGTTCTTC.

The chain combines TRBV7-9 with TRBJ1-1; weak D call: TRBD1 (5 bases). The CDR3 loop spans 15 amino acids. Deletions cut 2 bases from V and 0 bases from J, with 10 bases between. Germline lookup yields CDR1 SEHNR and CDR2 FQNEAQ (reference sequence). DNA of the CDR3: TGTGCCAGCAGCTTATATGGGGACCTGAACACTGAAGCTTTCTTT. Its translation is CASSLYGDLNTEAFF. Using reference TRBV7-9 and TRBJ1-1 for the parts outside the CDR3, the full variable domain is DTGVSQNPRHKITKRGQNVTFRCDPISEHNRLYWYRQTLGQGPEFLTYFQNEAQLEKSRLLSDRFSAERPKGSFSTLEIQRTEQGDSAMYLCASSLYGDLNTEAFFGQGTRLTVV.

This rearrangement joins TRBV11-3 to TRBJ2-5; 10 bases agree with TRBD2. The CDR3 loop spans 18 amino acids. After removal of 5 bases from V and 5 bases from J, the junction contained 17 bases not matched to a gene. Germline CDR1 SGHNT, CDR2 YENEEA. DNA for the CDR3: TGTGCCAGCAGCCTCCGTACCCCAGGGACTAGCGAGAGCGAGACCCAGTACTTC. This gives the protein CASSLRTPGTSESETQYF.

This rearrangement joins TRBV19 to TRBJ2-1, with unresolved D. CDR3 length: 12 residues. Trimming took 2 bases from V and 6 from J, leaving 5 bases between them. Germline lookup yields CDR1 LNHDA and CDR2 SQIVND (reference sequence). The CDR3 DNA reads TGTGCCAGTAGTATAACTCTCAATGAGCAGTTCTTC. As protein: CASSITLNEQFF.

This chain's CDR3 is CASSPGQGVGAFF. The CDR3 DNA reads TGTGCCAGCAGCCCGGGACAGGGCGTGGGAGCTTTCTTT. The chain uses TRBV6-2 or TRBV6-3 and TRBJ1-1; 9 nucleotides line up with TRBD1. V dropped 6 bases and J dropped 10; count of bases not matched to a gene: 9. Germline V gene sequence: CDR1 MNHEY, CDR2 SVGEGT. The CDR3 totals 13 residues.

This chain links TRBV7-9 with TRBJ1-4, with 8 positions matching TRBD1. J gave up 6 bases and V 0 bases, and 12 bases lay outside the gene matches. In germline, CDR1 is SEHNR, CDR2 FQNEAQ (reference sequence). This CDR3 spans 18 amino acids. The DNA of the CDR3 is TGTGCCAGCAGCTTAGCTACTTGGACAGGGAATAAAGATGAAAAACTGTTTTTT. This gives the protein CASSLATWTGNKDEKLFF. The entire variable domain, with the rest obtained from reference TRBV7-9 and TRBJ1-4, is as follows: DTGVSQNPRHKITKRGQNVTFRCDPISEHNRLYWYRQTLGQGPEFLTYFQNEAQLEKSRLLSDRFSAERPKGSFSTLEIQRTEQGDSAMYLCASSLATWTGNKDEKLFFGSGTQLSVL.

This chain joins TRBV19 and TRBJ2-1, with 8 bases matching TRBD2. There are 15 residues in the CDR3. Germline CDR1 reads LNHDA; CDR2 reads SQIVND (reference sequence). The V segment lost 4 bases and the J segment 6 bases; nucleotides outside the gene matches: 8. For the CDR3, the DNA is TGTGCCAGTAGTAGCGGGAGGACGGTTACCAATGAGCAGTTCTTC. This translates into CASSSGRTVTNEQFF.

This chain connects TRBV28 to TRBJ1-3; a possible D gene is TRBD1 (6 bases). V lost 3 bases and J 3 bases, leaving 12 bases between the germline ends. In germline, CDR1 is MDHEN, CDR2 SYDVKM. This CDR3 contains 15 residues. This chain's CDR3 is CASSFWTVGGNTIYF. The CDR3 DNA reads TGTGCCAGCAGTTTTTGGACAGTCGGTGGAAACACCATATATTTT.

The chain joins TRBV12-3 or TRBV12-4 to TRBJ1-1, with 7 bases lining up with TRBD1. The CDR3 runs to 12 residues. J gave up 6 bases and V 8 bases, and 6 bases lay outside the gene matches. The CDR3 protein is CASGVQGPEAFF. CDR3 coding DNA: TGTGCCAGCGGAGTACAGGGGCCTGAAGCTTTCTTT.

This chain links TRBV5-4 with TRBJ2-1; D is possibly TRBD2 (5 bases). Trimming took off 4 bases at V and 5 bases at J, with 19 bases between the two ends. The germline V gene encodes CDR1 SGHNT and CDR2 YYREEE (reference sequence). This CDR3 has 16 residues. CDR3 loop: CASSPYLAEVDNEQFF. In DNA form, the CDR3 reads TGTGCCAGCAGCCCCTACCTCGCGGAGGTGGACAATGAGCAGTTCTTC.

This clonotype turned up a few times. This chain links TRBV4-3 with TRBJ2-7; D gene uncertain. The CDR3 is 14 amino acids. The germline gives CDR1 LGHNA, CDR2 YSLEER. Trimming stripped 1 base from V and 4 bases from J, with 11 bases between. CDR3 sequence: CASSQVPGPYEQYF. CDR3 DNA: TGCGCCAGCAGCCAAGTCCCGGGCCCGTACGAGCAGTACTTC.

The CDR3 loop is CSAYTGQTYEQYF. The CDR3 DNA sequence: TGCAGCGCCTACACGGGACAGACCTACGAGCAGTACTTC. The chain joins TRBV29-1 to TRBJ2-7; 7 bases fit TRBD1. The CDR3 loop spans 13 amino acids. Per the germline V gene, CDR1 is SQVTM and CDR2 is ANQGSEA. Trimming removed 7 bases from V and 2 bases from J; junction bases left unmatched: 8.

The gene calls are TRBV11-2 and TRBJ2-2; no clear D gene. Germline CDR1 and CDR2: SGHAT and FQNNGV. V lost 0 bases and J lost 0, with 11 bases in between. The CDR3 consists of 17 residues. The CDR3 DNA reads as TGTGCCAGCAGCTTAGATCTCGGTAGTCCGAACACCGGGGAGCTGTTTTTT. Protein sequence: CASSLDLGSPNTGELFF.

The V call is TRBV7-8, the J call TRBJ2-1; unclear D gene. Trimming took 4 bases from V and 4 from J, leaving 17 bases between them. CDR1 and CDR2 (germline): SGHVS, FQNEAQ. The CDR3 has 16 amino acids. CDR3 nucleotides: TGTGCCAGCAGCTCAGCCCTCGGTGTTGTTTACAATGAGCAGTTCTTC. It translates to CASSSALGVVYNEQFF.

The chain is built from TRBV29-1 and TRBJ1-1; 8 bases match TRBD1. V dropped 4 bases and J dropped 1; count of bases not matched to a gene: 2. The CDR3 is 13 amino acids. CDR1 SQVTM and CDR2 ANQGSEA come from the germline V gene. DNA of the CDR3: TGCAGCGTTGGGACAGGGAAGAACACTGAAGCTTTCTTT. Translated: CSVGTGKNTEAFF.

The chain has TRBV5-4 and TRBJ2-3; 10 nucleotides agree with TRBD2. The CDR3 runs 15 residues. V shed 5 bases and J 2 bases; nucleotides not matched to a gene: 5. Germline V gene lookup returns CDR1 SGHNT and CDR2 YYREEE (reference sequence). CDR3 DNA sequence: TGTGCCAGCAGTGCCCTAGCGGGGGCCACAGATACGCAGTATTTT. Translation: CASSALAGATDTQYF.

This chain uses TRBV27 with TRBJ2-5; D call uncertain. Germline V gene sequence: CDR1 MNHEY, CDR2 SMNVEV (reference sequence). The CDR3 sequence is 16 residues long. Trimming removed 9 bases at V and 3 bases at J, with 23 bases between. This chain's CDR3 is CASFPIPRRTEETQYF. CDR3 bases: TGTGCCAGTTTCCCCATTCCTAGGCGGACCGAAGAGACCCAGTACTTC.

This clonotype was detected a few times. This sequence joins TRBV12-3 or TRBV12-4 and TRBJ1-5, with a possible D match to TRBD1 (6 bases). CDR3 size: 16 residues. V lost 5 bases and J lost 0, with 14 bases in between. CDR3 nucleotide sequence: TGTGCCAGCAGTCCCCTGGGGGGCTATAGCAATCAGCCCCAGCATTTT. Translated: CASSPLGGYSNQPQHF.

The DNA for the CDR3 is TGCGCCAGCAGCCACCGGGACAGGGGGCTGGACACCGGGGAGCTGTTTTTT. Protein sequence: CASSHRDRGLDTGELFF. This sequence joins TRBV5-1 and TRBJ2-2; 12 bases fit TRBD1. V shed 4 bases, J shed 3 bases, and the junction held 7 bases outside the gene matches. CDR1 and CDR2 from the germline V gene are SGHRS and YFSETQ. This CDR3 contains 17 residues.

CDR3 sequence (DNA): TGTGCCAGCAGGACAGGGCGCGAGCAGTACTTC. It yields the protein CASRTGREQYF. J is TRBJ2-7 and V is TRBV6-2 or TRBV6-3; TRBD1 agrees at 7 bases. CDR1 and CDR2 (germline): MNHEY, SVGEGT. This CDR3 is 11 amino acids long. V shed 6 bases and J 6 bases; nucleotides not matched to a gene: 2.

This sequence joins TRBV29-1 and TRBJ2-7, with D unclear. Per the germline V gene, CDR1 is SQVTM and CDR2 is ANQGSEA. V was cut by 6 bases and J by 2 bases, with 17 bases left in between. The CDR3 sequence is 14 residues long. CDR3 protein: CSVVTPGQAYEQYF. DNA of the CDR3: TGCAGCGTGGTGACCCCTGGCCAGGCCTACGAGCAGTACTTC.